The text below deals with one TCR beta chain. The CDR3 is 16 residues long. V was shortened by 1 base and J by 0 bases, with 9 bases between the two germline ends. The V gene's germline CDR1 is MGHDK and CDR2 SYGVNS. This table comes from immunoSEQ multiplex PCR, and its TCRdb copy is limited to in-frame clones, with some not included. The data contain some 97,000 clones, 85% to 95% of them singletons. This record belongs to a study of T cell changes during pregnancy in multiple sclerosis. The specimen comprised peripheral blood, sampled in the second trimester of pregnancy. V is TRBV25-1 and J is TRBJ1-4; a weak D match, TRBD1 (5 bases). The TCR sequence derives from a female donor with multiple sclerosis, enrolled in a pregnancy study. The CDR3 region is CASSESGGATNEKLFF. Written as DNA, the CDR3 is TGTGCCAGCAGTGAATCCGGGGGTGCAACTAATGAAAAACTGTTTTTT. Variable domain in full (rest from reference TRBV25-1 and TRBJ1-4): EADIYQTPRYLVIGTGKKITLECSQTMGHDKMYWYQQDPGMELHLIHYSYGVNSTEKGDLSSESTVSRIRTEHFPLTLESARPSHTSQYLCASSESGGATNEKLFFGSGTQLSVL.